These T cell receptor beta chains were read from a single sample in a study of control samples from healthy donors and cancer patients. Assay: immunoSEQ multiplex PCR; the TCRdb copy retains only in-frame clones and omits some. The table includes some 130,000 clones, around 93% detected once. Sequencing input: blood. These receptors came from a woman aged 45-65 years in good health. CDR3s include the opening cysteine and the closing phenylalanine or tryptophan. A D gene is named only where the DNA matches it firmly. Only part of the rows carry a size: once, few, many, or a class if the clone is expanded.

13	TRBD1	.	TRBV30	TRBJ1-1	TGTGCCTGGAGTGATGATCCAGGGGGCGAAGCTTTCTTT	CAWSDDPGGEAFF
15	.	.	TRBV6-5	TRBJ2-1	TGTGCCAGCAGTATTACTCGGGGGAGATACAATGAGCAGTTCTTC	CASSITRGRYNEQFF
12	.	.	TRBV6-6	TRBJ1-5	TGTGCCACCGCAGGGTCTGGACAGCCCCAGCATTTT	CATAGSGQPQHF
16	TRBD1	.	TRBV5-4	TRBJ1-1	TGTGCCAGCAGCTCCCCGGGACAGCATCTGAACACTGAAGCTTTCTTT	CASSSPGQHLNTEAFF
13	.	.	TRBV27	TRBJ2-2	TGTGCCAGCCTCTCAGAGGGGGCCGGGGAGCTGTTTTTT	CASLSEGAGELFF
14	.	.	TRBV6-6	TRBJ1-2	TGTGCCAGCGCGCTGTCTCAGCCCTTGGAGGGCTACACCTTC	CASALSQPLEGYTF
16	.	once	TRBV4-1	TRBJ1-5	TGCGCCAGCAGCCAAGATTTAACAGGGAGGGATCAGCCCCAGCATTTT	CASSQDLTGRDQPQHF
15	.	.	TRBV9	TRBJ1-4	TGTGCCAGCAGCGGACCGACATCAACTAATGAAAAACTGTTTTTT	CASSGPTSTNEKLFF
16	TRBD1	.	TRBV7-8	TRBJ1-1	TGTGCCAGCAGCTCAGAAGATACAGGGGGCGCCGGTGAAGCTTTCTTT	CASSSEDTGGAGEAFF
13	TRBD1	.	TRBV19	TRBJ1-5	TGTGCCAGTAGTACGAGACAGGGGCAGCCCCAGCATTTT	CASSTRQGQPQHF
13	.	.	TRBV10-1	TRBJ1-4	TGCGCCAGCAGTGAGGACACCCGTGAAAAACTGTTTTTT	CASSEDTREKLFF
18	TRBD2	.	TRBV5-8	TRBJ2-1	TGTGCCAGCAGCTTTACTGGGACTAGCTTGAGTTACTACAATGAGCAGTTCTTC	CASSFTGTSLSYYNEQFF
16	TRBD1	.	TRBV29-1	TRBJ2-7	TGCAGCGTTGAGGGGGGTTCGGGACAGGGGACCTACGAGCAGTACTTC	CSVEGGSGQGTYEQYF
12	.	few	TRBV12-3/TRBV12-4	TRBJ2-4	TGTGCCAGCAACTACAGGGAGGGCATTCAGTACTTC	CASNYREGIQYF
15	.	.	TRBV15	TRBJ2-6	TGTGCCACCAGCAGGGAGGGAACTGGGGCCAACGTCCTGACTTTC	CATSREGTGANVLTF
14	.	few	TRBV3-1/TRBV3-2	TRBJ1-6	TGTGCCAGCAGCCAAGTACAGGGCGGGTCACCCCTCCACTTT	CASSQVQGGSPLHF
15	.	few	TRBV10-3	TRBJ2-5	TGTGCCATCAGTGTCGGGGAGTTAGGCCAAGAGACCCAGTACTTC	CAISVGELGQETQYF
12	.	once	TRBV13	TRBJ1-5	TGTGCCAGCAGCCCCATTAATCAGCCCCAGCATTTT	CASSPINQPQHF
14	.	.	TRBV2	TRBJ1-1	TGTGCCAGCAGTGAAGCGGGACCAAACACTGAAGCTTTCTTT	CASSEAGPNTEAFF
18	TRBD1	.	TRBV5-6	TRBJ1-2	TGTGCCAGCAGCCCCACCTCCGGGACAGACCGTGCTAACTATGGCTACACCTTC	CASSPTSGTDRANYGYTF
14	.	.	TRBV11-2	TRBJ1-1	TGTGCCAGCAGCCCCGGACAGCTGAACACTGAAGCTTTCTTT	CASSPGQLNTEAFF
14	.	.	TRBV30	TRBJ2-2	TGTGCCTGGAGTAACAGGGCTGGCACCGGGGAGCTGTTTTTT	CAWSNRAGTGELFF
15	.	.	TRBV11-2	TRBJ1-3	TGTGCCAGCAGCCCCCACAGTTTCTCTGGAAACACCATATATTTT	CASSPHSFSGNTIYF
12	.	.	TRBV4-1	TRBJ1-2	TGCGCCAGCAGAGGAACAGGAAGTGGCTACACCTTC	CASRGTGSGYTF
13	TRBD2	.	TRBV2	TRBJ2-3	TGTGCCAGCGAACGGGGGGGAACAGATACGCAGTATTTT	CASERGGTDTQYF
15	.	.	TRBV10-2	TRBJ1-1	TGCGCCAGCAGTGTGCAGGGGCGGGGGAGCACTGAAGCTTTCTTT	CASSVQGRGSTEAFF
13	.	.	TRBV6-5	TRBJ1-6	TGTGCCAGCAGCGGACCGAATAATTCACCCCTCCACTTT	CASSGPNNSPLHF
16	.	.	TRBV4-1	TRBJ2-2	TGCGCCAGCAGCCAAGTGTTAGGTTCGAACACCGGGGAGCTGTTTTTT	CASSQVLGSNTGELFF
14	.	.	TRBV5-8	TRBJ1-3	TGTGCCAGCAGCTTGGATCGCGGTGGAAACACCATATATTTT	CASSLDRGGNTIYF
15	.	.	TRBV5-1	TRBJ2-2	TGCGCCAGCAGCCGCGAACTGGGGGGCCCCGGGGAGCTGTTTTTT	CASSRELGGPGELFF
13	.	.	TRBV19	TRBJ1-5	TGTGCCAGTAGACAATATAGCAATCAGCCCCAGCATTTT	CASRQYSNQPQHF
14	.	.	TRBV11-1	TRBJ2-3	TGTGCCAGCAGGCACAGGACGAGCACAGATACGCAGTATTTT	CASRHRTSTDTQYF
12	.	.	TRBV13	TRBJ2-7	TGTGCCAGCAGCTTAAGTACCATGGAGCAGTACTTC	CASSLSTMEQYF
16	.	.	TRBV9	TRBJ1-3	TGTGCCAGCAGTGAAGGAACAGGCTACTCTGGAAACACCATATATTTT	CASSEGTGYSGNTIYF
15	TRBD1	once	TRBV19	TRBJ1-5	TGTGCCAGTAGCAGGACAGGGGCCCAAAATCAGCCCCAGCATTTT	CASSRTGAQNQPQHF
14	.	.	TRBV2	TRBJ1-2	TGTGCCAGCAGCGGGGATCAAAGGACAGCATATTCCACCTTC	CASSGDQRTAYSTF
14	.	once	TRBV5-1	TRBJ1-2	TGCGCCAGCAGCTTGTATCACGGAAACTATGGCTACACCTTC	CASSLYHGNYGYTF
15	TRBD2	.	TRBV5-1	TRBJ2-3	TGCGCCAGCAGCGGGCCGGGACTAAGCACAGATACGCAGTATTTT	CASSGPGLSTDTQYF
16	TRBD1	.	TRBV15	TRBJ1-1	TGTGCCACCAGCAGAGCAACCGGGACAGGGGGGACTGAAGCTTTCTTT	CATSRATGTGGTEAFF
14	TRBD1	.	TRBV6-1	TRBJ1-2	TGTGCCAGCAGTGAATCCCTAGGGGGCGGTGGCTACACCTTC	CASSESLGGGGYTF
12	.	.	TRBV6-6	TRBJ1-1	TGTGCCAGCACCGGCCAGGGCTCGGCGGCTTTCTTT	CASTGQGSAAFF